The 8 T cell receptor beta chains in this list originate from one sample, sequenced in a study of cytomegalovirus exposure and HLA in healthy donors. PCR was performed using 60 Vbeta and 13 Jbeta primers. The method was immunoSEQ multiplex PCR; TCRdb's version includes in-frame clones alone and lacks a portion of them. This sample has 84,000 or so clones, with approximately 80% found just once. The sequenced sample consisted of PBMCs. The receptors derive from a man aged 25 to 40 in good health and CMV-seronegative.

The chain is built from TRBV4-1 and TRBJ2-7; the D gene is possibly TRBD1 (6 bases). The V and J ends lost 0 bases and 7 bases respectively, with 10 bases between them. The CDR3 has 13 residues. Germline CDR1 MGHRA, CDR2 YSYEKL. CDR3 DNA sequence: TGCGCCAGCAGCCAAGACAGGGGACGGGAGCAGTACTTC. It yields the protein CASSQDRGREQYF.

This clone came up a few times. V gene TRBV7-2 combines with J gene TRBJ1-4, with TRBD1 matching 8 bases. V gave up 5 bases and J gave up 12 bases; unmatched junction bases: 5. Germline assignment: CDR1 SGHTA and CDR2 FQGNSA. The CDR3 has 12 residues. The CDR3: CASSGQGWQLFF. The CDR3 DNA is TGTGCCAGCAGCGGACAGGGATGGCAACTGTTTTTT.

This chain uses TRBV28 with TRBJ2-7; the match to TRBD1 covers 7 bases. Germline-derived CDR1 and CDR2 are MDHEN and SYDVKM. With 7 bases clipped from V and 2 bases from J, the junction kept 5 bases outside the gene matches. This CDR3 is 13 amino acids long. CDR3 bases: TGTGCCAGCACCTTGGGACAGACCTACGAGCAGTACTTC. This codes for CASTLGQTYEQYF. Drawing the rest from reference TRBV28 and TRBJ2-7, the complete variable domain is DVKVTQSSRYLVKRTGEKVFLECVQDMDHENMFWYRQDPGLGLRLIYFSYDVKMKEKGDIPEGYSVSREKKERFSLILESASTNQTSMYLCASTLGQTYEQYFGPGTRLTVT.

The V gene is TRBV9, the J gene TRBJ1-2; TRBD1 aligns across 7 bases. Germline lookup yields CDR1 SGDLS and CDR2 YYNGEE. Unmatched junction bases numbered 3, after V lost 2 bases and J lost 2 bases. The CDR3 extends over 14 amino acids. CDR3 in DNA: TGTGCCAGCAGCGTGCAGGGGGAGAACTATGGCTACACCTTC. As protein: CASSVQGENYGYTF.

J is TRBJ1-6 and V is TRBV11-2; 8 bases line up with TRBD1. Trimming took 5 bases from V and 8 from J; bases not matched to a gene: 20. Germline assignment: CDR1 SGHAT and CDR2 FQNNGV. There are 19 residues in the CDR3. CDR3 sequence (DNA): TGTGCCAGCAGCCCATCCACCGGGACAGGTTCCCTTTCGGATTCACCCCTCCACTTT. Translation gives CASSPSTGTGSLSDSPLHF.

The J gene is TRBJ1-5, the V gene TRBV5-8; TRBD1 aligns across 9 bases. The CDR3 has 14 residues. Trimming took 3 bases from V and 4 from J; bases not matched to a gene: 2. Germline V gene data show CDR1 as SGHTS and CDR2 as YDEGEE. The CDR3 region has the DNA TGTGCCAGCAGCTCAGGACAGGGGAATCAGCCCCAGCATTTT. Its translation: CASSSGQGNQPQHF.

The table lists this clone with a few counts. The chain joins TRBV19 to TRBJ2-2; 7 bases agree with TRBD1. In germline, CDR1 is LNHDA, CDR2 SQIVND (reference sequence). This CDR3 is 11 amino acids long. V gave up 7 bases and J gave up 10 bases; unmatched junction bases: 3. CDR3: CASTDREELFF. CDR3 DNA: TGTGCCAGTACCGACAGGGAGGAGCTGTTTTTT.

J is TRBJ1-4 and V is TRBV4-3, with TRBD1 as a possible D gene (5 bases). The CDR3 sequence is 16 residues long. Trimming cost V 1 base and J 5 bases, with 14 bases left between them. CDR1 is LGHNA and CDR2 is YSLEER in the germline V gene. CDR3 protein: CASSQGIGRANEKLFF. CDR3 sequence (DNA): TGCGCCAGCAGCCAAGGAATTGGCAGGGCGAATGAAAAACTGTTTTTT.